Here is one TCR beta chain with its context. There are a few counts of this clonotype. The specificity of this receptor is unknown. Qualities for individual bases were not recorded, and no much larger clone is one base off. V loses 6 bases at its end and J loses 2 bases; junction bases beyond the gene matches: 12. The CDR3 runs 16 residues from the cysteine to the phenylalanine. Only the CDR3 DNA is retained, 48 bases long and in frame from the first base. Reading the label with the study, this specimen's treatment or condition is: approximately 9-day PBMC culture with coronavirus spike peptide pools or control peptides (ViraFEST assay). The ViraFEST assay was used in the study, in which antigen-specific T cells were expanded with peptide pools and expanded clonotypes were subsequently identified by TCR sequencing. The convalescent patients' positive SARS-CoV-2 PCR tests fell between March and December 2020, which was before the Alpha, Beta and Delta variants emerged in the United States. Approximately 2.1 million PBMCs per well were cultured in IMDM with about 5% human AB serum and 8 to 10 IU/ml IL-2, plus 10 ug/ml peptide pools. On days 3 and 7, half of the culture medium was replaced with fresh IL-2-containing medium. After 10 days of culture, CD4+ T cells were isolated by negative selection with the EasySep CD4+ T cell isolation kit. Ficoll-Paque Plus gradient centrifugation was used to isolate PBMCs from whole blood, and the isolated PBMCs were then either used fresh or cryopreserved at -140C. Culture conditions were generally each tested in triplicate wells.

These data are taken from a study of vaccination and CD4 T cells after COVID-19 (dated by TCRdb to the early 2020s). Turning to the overall study: Convalescent patients had a positive SARS-CoV-2 result on nasal swab PCR, and of these patients, several had mild disease and one had severe disease. As controls, cultures received a CEFX viral epitope pool (the positive control), an HIV-1 Nef peptide pool (the negative control), or no peptide at all. Post-COVID blood samples from convalescent patients were collected a median of roughly 100 days after diagnosis, with a range of about 30 to 170 days. Post-vaccine blood samples were taken a median of about 77 days after the second vaccine dose, with a range of 14 to 241 days. In roughly 11 COVID-19 convalescent patients and a handful of infection-naive healthy vaccine recipients, the spike-specific CD4+ TCR repertoire before mRNA vaccination was compared with the repertoire after mRNA vaccination. In the convalescent cohort there were six males and four females, among whom were two Hispanic individuals, seven Caucasians, two Asians and one multiracial person. Two doses of either the Pfizer-BioNTech BNT162b2 vaccine (n=8) or the Moderna mRNA-1273 vaccine (n=2) were administered to participants. For stimulating the cultures, overlapping spike peptide pools were used, derived from SARS-CoV-2 as well as from the common cold coronaviruses HCoV-NL63, HCoV-OC43 and HCoV-229E.

Results and caveats for the whole study, not just this receptor: Of the vaccine-specific clones found in convalescent patients, nearly all (304 of 307) were mono-reactive for SARS-CoV-2 spike instead of being cross-reactive with common cold coronaviruses. Only a relatively small number of convalescent patients were included in the study, and early timepoints following natural infection were not analyzed. Among the post-vaccine SARS-CoV-2-reactive clones in convalescent patients, a median approximately 86% showed up only after vaccination, which suggests vaccine-specific priming. Although the median number of SARS-CoV-2-reactive clonotypes went up from fewer than 25 after infection to some 40 after vaccination, the increase was not significant.

The receptor library was made with PCR. TCR sequencing of DNA from cultured CD4+ T cells used the Oncomine TCR Beta short-read assay at the Johns Hopkins FTIC core. The QIAamp micro DNA kit was used to extract genomic DNA from the cultured CD4+ T cells. The Oncomine TCR Beta libraries from cultured CD4+ T cells were pooled using unique dual indexes and then sequenced on an Illumina iSeq 100. As for the authors' bioinformatics: Non-productive sequences were removed, and CDR3s not starting with C, not ending with F or W, or shorter than 7 amino acids were discarded. The MANAFEST web application identified antigen-specific clonotypes by comparing peptide-stimulated wells against reference wells and other culture wells. For a clone to be called positive, the clone needed an FDR below 0.05, an odds ratio above 5, and a productive frequency above 0.1% in at least two of three replicate wells. A clonotype counted as cross-reactive if it showed significant expansion both in the SARS-CoV-2 spike wells and in at least one common cold coronavirus spike condition. Levenshtein distances (stringdist) and unrooted phylogenetic trees (ape) in R version 3.6.1 were used to assess CDR3 homology. TCRdb reran the public reads through fastp at Q25 and MiXCR, keeping productive beta chains. All rows with the same CDR3 protein become a single entry with the most common DNA and genes. TCRdb, rather than the study authors, made the V and J calls. Counted in this sample were 4,600 or so distinct CDR3 sequences; around two fifths of them appeared once. The ten largest clones capture roughly 40% of the sample.

This receptor was identified in a human donor who had recovered from COVID-19. The rearrangement joined TRBV12-3 or TRBV12-4 to TRBJ1-1; TRBD1 aligns with 7 central bases. Material: CD4+ T cells from blood, cultured in vitro. CDR3 sequence: CASSTNLGQLNTEAFF. In nucleotides, the sequence is TGTGCCAGCAGCACAAACTTGGGACAGCTAAACACTGAAGCTTTCTTT.